This TCR beta chain was found in a study of blood T cell repertoires in COVID-19. The overall study: Sample material is recorded as cDNA or gDNA derived from T cells, B-cell-depleted T cells, or PBMCs.

V shed 6 bases and J 4 bases; nucleotides not matched to a gene: 10. CDR1 is MDHEN, CDR2 SYDVKM, per germline. The CDR3 contains 16 residues. TCRdb's table, derived via immunoSEQ multiplex PCR, lists solely in-frame clones and lacks some. The sample carries 300,000 or so clones, about 88% recorded once. Sequenced: peripheral blood. This clonotype was obtained from a man aged 65-85 years with acute or convalescent COVID-19. The chain employs TRBV28 and TRBJ2-2; 8 bases match TRBD1. This chain's CDR3 is CASRVTGGGSTGELFF. CDR3 DNA: TGTGCCAGCAGGGTTACAGGGGGTGGGAGCACCGGGGAGCTGTTTTTT.